This TCR beta chain was captured by sequencing in a study of cytomegalovirus exposure and HLA in healthy donors. As for this clone: The antigen remains undetermined.

Trimming removed 4 bases at V and 3 bases at J, with 7 bases between. The germline CDR1 and CDR2 sequences are MNHEY and SVGAGI. The CDR3 runs 12 residues. The PCR made use of 60 Vbeta and 13 Jbeta primers. Measured with immunoSEQ multiplex PCR; TCRdb has only the in-frame clones, and not every one. In the table there are some 98,000 clones, roughly two thirds of which are singletons. Findings and limits, study-wide: TCR beta sequences numbering roughly 18,000 were associated with HLA alleles at 0.05 false discovery rate in a later analysis. It was reported in a later analysis that an Asian-associated ancestry cluster showed fewer N-insertions than the roughly 660-donor mean. In most subjects, TCR beta sequences reportedly gave accurate predictions of HLA-A and HLA-B alleles.

Source material: PBMCs. This clonotype originated in a man in his fifties or sixties in good health and CMV-seronegative. The chain combines TRBV6-5 with TRBJ2-7; D is undetermined. The CDR3 loop is CASSSSDYEQYF. For the CDR3, the DNA is TGTGCCAGCAGTTCGAGTGACTACGAGCAGTACTTC.